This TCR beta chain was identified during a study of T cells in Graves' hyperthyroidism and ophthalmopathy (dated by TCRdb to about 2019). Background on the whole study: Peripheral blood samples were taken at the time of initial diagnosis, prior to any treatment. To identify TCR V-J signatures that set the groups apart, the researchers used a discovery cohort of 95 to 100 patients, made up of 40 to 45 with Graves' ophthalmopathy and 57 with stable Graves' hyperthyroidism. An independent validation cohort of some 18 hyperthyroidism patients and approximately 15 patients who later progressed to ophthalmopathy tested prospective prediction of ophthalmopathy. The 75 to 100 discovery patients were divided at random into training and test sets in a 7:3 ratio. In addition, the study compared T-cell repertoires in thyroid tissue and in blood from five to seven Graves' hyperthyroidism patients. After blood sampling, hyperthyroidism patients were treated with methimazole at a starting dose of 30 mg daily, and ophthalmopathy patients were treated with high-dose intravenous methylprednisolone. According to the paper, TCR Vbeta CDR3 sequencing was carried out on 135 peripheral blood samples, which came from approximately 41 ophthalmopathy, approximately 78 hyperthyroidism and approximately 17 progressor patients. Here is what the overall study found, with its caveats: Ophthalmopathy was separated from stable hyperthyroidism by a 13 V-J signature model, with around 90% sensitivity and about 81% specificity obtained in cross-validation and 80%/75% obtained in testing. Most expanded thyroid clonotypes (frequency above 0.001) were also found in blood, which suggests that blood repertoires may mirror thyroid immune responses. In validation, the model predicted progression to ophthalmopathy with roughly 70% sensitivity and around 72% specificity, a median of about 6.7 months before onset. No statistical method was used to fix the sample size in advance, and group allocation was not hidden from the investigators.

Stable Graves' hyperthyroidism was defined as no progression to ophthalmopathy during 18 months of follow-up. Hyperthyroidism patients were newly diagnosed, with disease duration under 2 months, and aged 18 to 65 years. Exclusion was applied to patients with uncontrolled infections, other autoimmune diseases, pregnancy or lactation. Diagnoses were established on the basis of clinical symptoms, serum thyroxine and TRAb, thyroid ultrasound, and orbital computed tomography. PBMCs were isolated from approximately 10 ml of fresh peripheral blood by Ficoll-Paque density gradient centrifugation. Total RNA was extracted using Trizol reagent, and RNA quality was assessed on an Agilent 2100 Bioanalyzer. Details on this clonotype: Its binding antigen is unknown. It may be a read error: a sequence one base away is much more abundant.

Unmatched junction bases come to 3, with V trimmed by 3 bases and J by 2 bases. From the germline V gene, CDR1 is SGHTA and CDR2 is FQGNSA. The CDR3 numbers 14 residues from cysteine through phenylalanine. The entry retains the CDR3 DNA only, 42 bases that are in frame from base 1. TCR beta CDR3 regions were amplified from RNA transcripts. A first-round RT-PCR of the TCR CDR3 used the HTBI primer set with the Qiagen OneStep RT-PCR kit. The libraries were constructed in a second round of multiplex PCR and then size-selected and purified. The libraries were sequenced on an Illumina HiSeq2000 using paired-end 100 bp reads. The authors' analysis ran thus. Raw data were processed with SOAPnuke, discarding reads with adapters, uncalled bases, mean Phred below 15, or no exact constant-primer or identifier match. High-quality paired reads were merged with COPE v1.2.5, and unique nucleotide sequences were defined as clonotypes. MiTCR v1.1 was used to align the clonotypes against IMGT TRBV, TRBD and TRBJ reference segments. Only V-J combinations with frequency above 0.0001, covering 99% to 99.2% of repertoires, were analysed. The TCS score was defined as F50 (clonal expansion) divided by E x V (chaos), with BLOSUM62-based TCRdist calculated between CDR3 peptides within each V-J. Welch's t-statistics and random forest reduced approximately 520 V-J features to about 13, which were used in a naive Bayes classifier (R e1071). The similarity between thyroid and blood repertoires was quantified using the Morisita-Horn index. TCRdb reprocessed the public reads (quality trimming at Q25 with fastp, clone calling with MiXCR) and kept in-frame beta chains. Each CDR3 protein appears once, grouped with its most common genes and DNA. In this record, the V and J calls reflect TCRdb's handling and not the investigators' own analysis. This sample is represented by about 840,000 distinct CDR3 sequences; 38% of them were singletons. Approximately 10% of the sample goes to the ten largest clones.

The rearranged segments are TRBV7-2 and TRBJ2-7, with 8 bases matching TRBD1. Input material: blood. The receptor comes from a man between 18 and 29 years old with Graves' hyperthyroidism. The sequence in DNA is TGTGCCAGCAGCTTCGGGGACAGGCCCTACGAGCAGTACTTC. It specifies CASSFGDRPYEQYF.